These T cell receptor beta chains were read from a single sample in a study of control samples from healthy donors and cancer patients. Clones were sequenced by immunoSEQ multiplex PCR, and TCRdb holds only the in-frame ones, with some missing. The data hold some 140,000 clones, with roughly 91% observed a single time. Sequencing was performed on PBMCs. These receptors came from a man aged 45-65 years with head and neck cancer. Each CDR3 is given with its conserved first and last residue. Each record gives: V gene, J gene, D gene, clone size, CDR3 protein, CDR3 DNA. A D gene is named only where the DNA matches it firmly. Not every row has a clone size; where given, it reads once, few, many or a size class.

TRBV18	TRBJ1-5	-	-	CASSPGVNQPQHF	TGTGCCAGCTCACCCGGGGTCAATCAGCCCCAGCATTTT
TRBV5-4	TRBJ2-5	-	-	CASSLSKGVSETQYF	TGTGCCAGCAGCTTGTCGAAAGGGGTCTCAGAGACCCAGTACTTC
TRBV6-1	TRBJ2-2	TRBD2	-	CASSEGIAGANTGELFF	TGTGCCAGCAGTGAAGGAATAGCGGGAGCGAACACCGGGGAGCTGTTTTTT
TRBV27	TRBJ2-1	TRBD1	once	CASKNRGMSYNEQFF	TGTGCCAGCAAAAACAGGGGGATGTCCTACAATGAGCAGTTCTTC
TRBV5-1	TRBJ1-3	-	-	CASSLSPGLQRSGNTIYF	TGCGCCAGCAGCTTGTCACCGGGACTTCAACGCTCTGGAAACACCATATATTTT
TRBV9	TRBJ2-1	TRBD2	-	CASSVVGGGADEQFF	TGTGCCAGCAGCGTAGTTGGCGGGGGGGCAGATGAGCAGTTCTTC
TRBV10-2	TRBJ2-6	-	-	CASRTPGLGGANVLTF	TGCGCCAGCAGGACTCCAGGTCTGGGGGGGGCCAACGTCCTGACTTTC
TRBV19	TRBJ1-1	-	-	CASSIGAGPSNTEAFF	TGTGCCAGTAGTATAGGGGCAGGGCCAAGCAACACTGAAGCTTTCTTT
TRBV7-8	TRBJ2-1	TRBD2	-	CASSLAIAGRSSYNEQFF	TGTGCCAGCAGCTTAGCTATAGCGGGCAGGAGCTCCTACAATGAGCAGTTCTTC
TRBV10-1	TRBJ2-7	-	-	CASSEVQGGEQYF	TGCGCCAGCAGTGAGGTGCAGGGGGGGGAGCAGTACTTC
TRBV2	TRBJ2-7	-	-	CASSETRDRRYEQYF	TGTGCCAGCAGTGAAACCAGGGACCGACGCTACGAGCAGTACTTC
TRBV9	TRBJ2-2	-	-	CASSPGGGGTGELFF	TGTGCCAGCAGCCCGGGGGGCGGGGGAACCGGGGAGCTGTTTTTT
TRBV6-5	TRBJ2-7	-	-	CASMEGGGRTNEQYF	TGTGCCAGCATGGAGGGAGGGGGAAGGACGAACGAGCAGTACTTC
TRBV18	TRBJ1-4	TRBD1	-	CASSLNSQGANEKLFF	TGTGCCAGCTCACTTAACTCACAGGGGGCTAATGAAAAACTGTTTTTT
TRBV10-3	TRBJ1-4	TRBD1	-	CAISGGRQGEKLFF	TGTGCCATCAGTGGGGGGAGACAGGGCGAAAAACTGTTTTTT
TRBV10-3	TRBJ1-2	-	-	CAISPTEQNYGYTF	TGTGCCATCAGTCCGACAGAACAAAACTATGGCTACACCTTC
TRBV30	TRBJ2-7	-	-	CAWSEGLFGSYEQYF	TGTGCCTGGAGTGAGGGGTTGTTCGGCTCCTACGAGCAGTACTTC
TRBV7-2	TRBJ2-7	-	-	CASSFDQGQYF	TGTGCCAGCAGCTTTGATCAGGGGCAGTACTTC
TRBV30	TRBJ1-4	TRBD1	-	CAWRPGQSNEKLFF	TGTGCCTGGAGACCGGGACAGTCTAATGAAAAACTGTTTTTT
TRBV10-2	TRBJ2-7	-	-	CASTRLDEQYF	TGCGCCAGCACCCGGCTTGACGAGCAGTACTTC
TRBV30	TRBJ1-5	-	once	CAWSVGQAYNQPQHF	TGTGCCTGGAGTGTAGGGCAGGCCTACAATCAGCCCCAGCATTTT
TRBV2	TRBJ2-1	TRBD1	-	CASSEQGANEQFF	TGTGCCAGCAGTGAACAGGGGGCAAATGAGCAGTTCTTC
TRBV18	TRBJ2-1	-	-	CASSPPAGFEQFF	TGTGCCAGCTCACCACCCGCTGGTTTTGAGCAGTTCTTC
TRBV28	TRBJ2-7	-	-	CASGWEQYF	TGTGCCAGCGGGTGGGAGCAGTACTTC
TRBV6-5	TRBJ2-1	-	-	CASSYRGSSLNEQFF	TGTGCCAGCAGTTACCGTGGGAGTTCCCTCAATGAGCAGTTCTTC
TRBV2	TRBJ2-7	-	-	CASSINRARGEQYF	TGTGCCAGCAGTATAAACAGGGCTCGAGGCGAGCAGTACTTC
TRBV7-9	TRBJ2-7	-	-	CASSLAGTIAEQYF	TGTGCCAGCAGCTTAGCGGGGACGATCGCCGAGCAGTACTTC
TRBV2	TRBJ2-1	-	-	CASRQTEAHEQFF	TGTGCCAGCAGACAGACAGAGGCCCATGAGCAGTTCTTC